This T cell receptor (beta chain) was documented in a study of T cells after yellow fever vaccination. Study information: Fractions of limited cellularity were prepared by means of SMART-Seq v4 Ultra Low Input. Points from the study as a whole: It was a small share of clonotypes that appeared in both CD4 and CD8 compartments. Post-booster samples contained most primary-vaccination clones (roughly 96% CD4, about 90% CD8).

The CDR3 runs to 11 residues. Trimming pared 3 bases from V and 6 bases from J, leaving 8 bases between. Germline CDR1 reads SQVTM; CDR2 reads ANQGSEA. In regard to this clonotype: Its matching antigen is unknown.

A universal primer site and UMIs were added as TCR cDNA was made by 5'RACE template switching. TCRdb reanalysed the 5' RACE reads using MiXCR and keeps one entry per CDR3 protein. The sample consists of 300,000 to 350,000 distinct CDR3 sequences, approximately 3.9% of them appearing once. The rearrangement links TRBV29-1 to TRBJ1-2; perhaps TRBD1 as D (5 bases). This TCR was recovered from a man in his late teens or twenties who received the YFV17D yellow fever vaccine. The source was PBMCs, collected 5 days after the yellow fever booster vaccination. The CDR3 DNA reads TGCAGCGTTGACGGGGGGGATGGCTACACCTTC. Translated, it gives CSVDGGDGYTF.